This T cell receptor beta chain was found in a study of spatial heterogeneity in lung cancer. On this clonotype itself: As yet, its antigen is unknown. This beta chain is a stray sequence in a library constructed for alpha chains; its clone size is not meaningful.

One entry per CDR3 protein, called by TCRdb with MiXCR from the 5' RACE reads. The sample includes thousands of distinct CDR3 sequences, about 15% of them seen just once. The time point: sample taken at primary tumor resection. Whole RNA, which was extracted from tumor, nontumor lung tissue or frozen PBMC, was sequenced without any cell sorting. Trimming left V 5 bases short and J 4 bases short, with 18 bases between. Germline V CDR1 and CDR2: SGHRS, YFSETQ. The CDR3 sequence is 15 residues long. Overall study results and limits: Higher tumor mutation counts went along with higher counts of expanded intratumoral alpha and beta TCRs. Tumor T cell coverage was estimated at around 7.4% for alpha and more than 11% for beta chains.

The material sequenced was lung tumor tissue, taken at surgery. This clonotype originated in a male donor with early-stage non-small cell lung cancer. This chain connects TRBV5-1 to TRBJ2-5, with D perhaps matching TRBD1 or TRBD2 (5 bases each). The CDR3 DNA is TGCGCCAGCAGACCAATTCCGGGACCGGGAGAGACCCAGTACTTC. As protein: CASRPIPGPGETQYF.